This is a list of T cell receptor beta chains from one sample in a study of T-cell reconstitution after alpha-beta-depleted transplantation in children. Using its own MiXCR run on the PCR reads, TCRdb lists one record per CDR3 protein. Of some 550,000 distinct CDR3 sequences listed, approximately 22% are singletons. Here the sequenced sample was PBMCs, mostly from graft donor cells, taken 360 days after TCRalphabeta/CD19-depleted stem cell transplant. The receptor source for this set is a boy under two years old who had a stem cell transplant for acute myeloid leukemia, so the T cells may come from the graft donor. CDR3s include the opening cysteine and the closing phenylalanine or tryptophan. The D gene is left open where the match is weak. Not all rows give a size; the values are once, few, many and, for expanded clones, a class.

cdr3_length clone_size j_call v_call d_call cdr3_aa cdr3_nt
14 many TRBJ2-5 TRBV10-3 - CAISEFLDQETQYF TGTGCCATCAGTGAGTTTCTCGACCAAGAGACCCAGTACTTC
10 - TRBJ2-5 TRBV27 - CASRPETQYF TGTGCCAGCAGACCAGAGACCCAGTACTTC
15 many TRBJ2-1 TRBV20-1 - CSATPTRGTYNEQFF TGCAGTGCTACCCCGACAAGGGGAACTTACAATGAGCAGTTCTTC
16 - TRBJ2-5 TRBV5-6 TRBD2 CASSFSSGGLQETQYF TGTGCCAGCAGCTTTAGTAGCGGGGGCCTACAAGAGACCCAGTACTTC
16 - TRBJ1-6 TRBV11-1 TRBD1 CASSLRGRFYNSPLHF TGTGCCAGCAGCCTCAGGGGGCGCTTCTATAATTCACCCCTCCACTTT
15 many TRBJ2-1 TRBV29-1 TRBD1 CSVEDDRDPRNEQFF TGCAGCGTTGAGGATGACAGGGATCCAAGAAATGAGCAGTTCTTC
14 many TRBJ1-1 TRBV5-1 - CASSPWGQGTEAFF TGCGCCAGCAGCCCCTGGGGTCAGGGCACTGAAGCTTTCTTT
15 many TRBJ1-2 TRBV11-3 - CASSLDPARGNGYTF TGTGCCAGCAGCTTAGACCCCGCGAGGGGGAATGGCTACACCTTC
16 few TRBJ2-3 TRBV15 TRBD2 CATSRDGGGSTDTQYF TGTGCCACCAGCAGAGATGGCGGGGGTTCCACAGATACGCAGTATTTT
15 few TRBJ1-2 TRBV5-1 - CASSFPGGANYGYTF TGCGCCAGCAGCTTTCCCGGCGGGGCTAACTATGGCTACACCTTC
20 few TRBJ2-6 TRBV11-1 TRBD1 CASSSDWGQGALSGANVLTF TGTGCCAGCAGCTCCGATTGGGGACAGGGGGCTCTCTCTGGGGCCAACGTCCTGACTTTC
13 - TRBJ2-7 TRBV12-3/TRBV12-4 TRBD1 CASSLASGQVQYF TGTGCCAGCAGTTTAGCGTCGGGACAGGTGCAGTACTTC
13 few TRBJ2-7 TRBV7-9 - CASRSDGSYEQYF TGTGCCAGCAGATCGGACGGCTCCTACGAGCAGTACTTC
14 many TRBJ2-1 TRBV12-3/TRBV12-4 - CASSRSEVHNEQFF TGTGCCAGCAGTAGATCCGAGGTGCACAATGAGCAGTTCTTC
13 - TRBJ2-2 TRBV11-2 - CASSLPPPGELFF TGTGCCAGCAGCTTACCCCCTCCCGGGGAGCTGTTTTTT
14 few TRBJ1-2 TRBV29-1 TRBD1 CSVGGTEANYGYTF TGCAGCGTTGGGGGGACAGAGGCTAACTATGGCTACACCTTC